The 13 T cell receptor beta chains below come from one sample, sequenced in a study of blood T cell repertoires in COVID-19. The data were produced by immunoSEQ multiplex PCR, yet TCRdb's version contains in-frame clones alone and is incomplete. Of hundreds of thousands of clones listed, over 75% are singletons. Sequencing was performed on PBMCs or T cells enriched from blood (not recorded which). The receptors shown here come from a man aged 25 to 45 who had recovered from COVID-19.

This chain connects TRBV18 to TRBJ2-5; TRBD1 aligns across 7 bases. The CDR3 is made up of 14 amino acids. Per the germline V gene, CDR1 is KGHSH and CDR2 is LQKENI. With V trimmed by 5 bases and J by 2 bases, 5 bases remained unmatched. DNA of the CDR3: TGTGCCAGCTCAAAACGGGACAGACAAGAGACCCAGTACTTC. Translating gives CASSKRDRQETQYF.

This clone was seen a few times. The rearrangement uses TRBV28 and TRBJ1-2; 7 bases are a match to TRBD1. The CDR3 consists of 12 residues. Losses at the gene ends were 4 bases for V and 4 bases for J; bases not matched to a gene: 0. Germline CDR1 MDHEN, CDR2 SYDVKM. The CDR3 DNA follows: TGTGCCAGCAGTTGGGACAGCTATGGCTACACCTTC. Translating it yields CASSWDSYGYTF.

CDR3 residues: CASSLPQRAEAFF. As DNA, the CDR3 is TGTGCCAGCAGTTTACCCCAGCGGGCTGAAGCTTTCTTT. The chain carries TRBV28 and TRBJ1-1; D gene uncertain. CDR1 and CDR2 from the germline V gene are MDHEN and SYDVKM. The CDR3 is 13 amino acids. Trimming removed 2 bases at V and 6 bases at J, with 10 bases between.

The chain is built from TRBV3-1 (or the pseudogene TRBV3-2) and TRBJ1-3; no definite D call. Germline V CDR1 and CDR2: LGHDT, YNNKEL (reference sequence). The CDR3 loop spans 15 amino acids. V lost 4 bases and J 0 bases, leaving 10 bases between the germline ends. CDR3 DNA sequence: TGTGCCAGCAGCCCCCGCTCAGGCTCTGGAAACACCATATATTTT. This translates into CASSPRSGSGNTIYF.

J is TRBJ2-3 and V is TRBV5-4; 8 bases fit TRBD1. J gave up 1 base and V 3 bases, and 4 bases lay outside the gene matches. Germline V gene sequence: CDR1 SGHNT, CDR2 YYREEE (reference sequence). This CDR3 is 15 amino acids long. CDR3 DNA: TGTGCCAGCAGCTCCAGGGGGCTTGGCACAGATACGCAGTATTTT. It is translated as CASSSRGLGTDTQYF.

There are a few counts of this clone. The chain uses TRBV6-2 or TRBV6-3 and TRBJ1-5; D uncertain. Germline V CDR1 and CDR2: MNHEY, SVGEGT. This CDR3 region has 14 residues. Between the trimmed V and J ends, which lost 4 bases and 1 base, there was a span of 8 bases. The CDR3 is CASSSTWSNQPQHF. The CDR3 nucleotides are TGTGCCAGCAGTTCTACTTGGAGCAATCAGCCCCAGCATTTT.

This clone showed up just once. This chain uses TRBV6-6 with TRBJ1-2, with 9 bases fitting TRBD1. Unmatched junction bases numbered 18, after V lost 9 bases and J lost 7 bases. The CDR3 extends over 16 amino acids. From germline, CDR1 is MNHNY and CDR2 SVGAGI (reference sequence). In nucleotides, the CDR3 is TGTGCCAGGAAGCATGAAAGGGGACAGGGTAACGGTGGCTACACCTTC. Its translation: CARKHERGQGNGGYTF.

The genes are TRBV24-1 and TRBJ2-1; 7 bases are shared with TRBD1. Unmatched junction bases numbered 7, after V lost 4 bases and J lost 5 bases. The CDR3 contains 15 residues. Germline V gene lookup returns CDR1 KGHDR and CDR2 SFDVKD. In DNA form, the CDR3 reads TGTGCCACCAGTGACCGGACAGGAAGGAACAATGAGCAGTTCTTC. Its translation is CATSDRTGRNNEQFF.

The rearrangement uses TRBV18 and TRBJ2-6; 9 bases line up with TRBD1. CDR3 length: 18 amino acids. Germline CDR1 and CDR2: KGHSH and LQKENI. V lost 3 bases, J lost 1 base, and 7 bases stayed unmatched. CDR3 sequence (DNA): TGTGCCAGCTCACCGAGGACAGGGGTGAGGTCTGGGGCCAACGTCCTGACTTTC. Its protein product is CASSPRTGVRSGANVLTF.

The V call is TRBV5-1, the J call TRBJ1-1; no definite D call. V was shortened by 0 bases and J by 3 bases, with 9 bases between the two germline ends. Germline values: CDR1 SGHRS, CDR2 YFSETQ. This CDR3 is built from 14 residues. The CDR3 DNA reads as TGCGCCAGCAGCTTGGGGGGAGGTGACACTGAAGCTTTCTTT. Its protein product is CASSLGGGDTEAFF.

The V call is TRBV21-1, the J call TRBJ2-6; the listed D gene, TRBD1, was not tested against the DNA. TRBV21-1 corresponds to a pseudogene. The CDR3 is 18 amino acids. CDR3 sequence: CASSKLSSWLSGANVLTF. The CDR3 DNA reads as TGTGCCAGCAGCAAACTTTCGTCGTGGCTCTCTGGGGCCAACGTCCTGACTTTC.

J is TRBJ1-3 and V is TRBV28; 7 bases match TRBD1. Germline V gives CDR1 MDHEN, CDR2 SYDVKM. Germline trimming cut 7 bases from V and 2 bases from J; bases unmatched to any gene: 2. CDR3 length equals 13 residues. CDR3 in amino acids: CASTRGPGNTIYF. CDR3 nucleotide sequence: TGTGCCAGCACTAGGGGGCCTGGAAACACCATATATTTT.

The J gene is TRBJ2-7, the V gene TRBV5-4; D is perhaps TRBD2 (5 bases). V was trimmed by 2 bases and J by 5 bases, leaving 8 bases between them. CDR3 length equals 12 residues. The germline CDR1 and CDR2 sequences are SGHNT and YYREEE (reference sequence). CDR3 sequence (DNA): TGTGCCAGCAGCTTCGGAGGCAACGAGCAGTACTTC. This encodes CASSFGGNEQYF.